This T cell receptor beta chain was profiled in a study of patients and donors after allogeneic stem cell transplantation. This clonotype was detected ten times or more. TCRdb re-called the RT-PCR reads through MiXCR, storing one row per CDR3 protein. The sample consists of about 200,000 distinct CDR3 sequences, less than 45% of them appearing once. Looked up from germline, CDR1 is MNHEY and CDR2 is SVGAGI. The V segment lost 5 bases and the J segment 0 bases; nucleotides outside the gene matches: 4. The CDR3 is made up of 15 amino acids. J is TRBJ1-1 and V is TRBV6-5; 9 nucleotides match TRBD1. Material: blood, either unsorted or a sorted T cell fraction (not recorded which). This clonotype was sampled from a human donor who was either an allogeneic HSCT recipient or a stem cell or donor lymphocyte infusion donor (not recorded which). It is not recorded whose cells these are; they may come from a transplant donor. The CDR3 loop reads CASSHRTGVNTEAFF. The CDR3 DNA reads TGTGCCAGCAGTCATAGGACAGGGGTGAACACTGAAGCTTTCTTT.